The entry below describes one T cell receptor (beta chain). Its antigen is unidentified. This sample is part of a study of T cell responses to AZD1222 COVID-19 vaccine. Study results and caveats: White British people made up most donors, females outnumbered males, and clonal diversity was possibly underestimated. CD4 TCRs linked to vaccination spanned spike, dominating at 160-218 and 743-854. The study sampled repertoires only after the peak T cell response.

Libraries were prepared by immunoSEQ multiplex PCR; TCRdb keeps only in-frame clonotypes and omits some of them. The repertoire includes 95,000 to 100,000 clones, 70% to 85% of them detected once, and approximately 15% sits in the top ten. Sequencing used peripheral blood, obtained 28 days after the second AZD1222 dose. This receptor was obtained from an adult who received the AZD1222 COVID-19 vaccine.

CDR3 nucleotides: TGTGCCAGCCGAATCGGGGGGGAGACCCAGTACTTC. This gives the protein CASRIGGETQYF. J is TRBJ2-5 and V is TRBV2, with 7 positions matching TRBD2. The J segment lost 5 bases and the V segment lost 8 bases, leaving 5 bases of the junction unmatched. Germline V CDR1 and CDR2: SNHLY, FYNNEI. The length of the CDR3 is 12 residues. Combining the CDR3 with reference TRBV2 and TRBJ2-5 gives the whole variable domain EPEVTQTPSHQVTQMGQEVILRCVPISNHLYFYWYRQILGQKVEFLVSFYNNEISEKSEIFDDQFSVERPDGSNFTLKIRSTKLEDSAMYFCASRIGGETQYFGPGTRLLVL.